The rows below give T cell receptor beta chains drawn from one sample of a study of shared clonotypes between healthy human individuals. The table came from immunoSEQ multiplex PCR; TCRdb's copy has only in-frame clones and leaves some out. The sample lists millions of clones, around 90% occurring once. The sample consisted of naive CD4+ T cells sorted from blood. Receptors originate from a young man in good health. The CDR3 runs from the conserved cysteine through the conserved F or W. A D gene is named only where the DNA matches it firmly. Expanded clones get a size class; other rows say once, few or many, or leave the size out.

abundance: NA; v_gene: TRBV19; d_gene: TRBD1; j_gene: TRBJ1-5; CDR3aa: CASSIQGQPGGPQHF; CDR3nt: TGTGCCAGTAGTATTCAGGGACAGCCAGGCGGGCCCCAGCATTTT
abundance: NA; v_gene: TRBV6-6; d_gene: TRBD1; j_gene: TRBJ1-2; CDR3aa: CASRQGQDLANYGYTF; CDR3nt: TGTGCCAGCAGACAGGGACAGGACCTAGCTAACTATGGCTACACCTTC
abundance: few; v_gene: TRBV10-3; d_gene: NA; j_gene: TRBJ1-2; CDR3aa: CAISGGEGYTF; CDR3nt: TGTGCCATCAGTGGTGGGGAAGGCTACACCTTC
abundance: NA; v_gene: TRBV18; d_gene: TRBD1; j_gene: TRBJ2-7; CDR3aa: CASSHQDRVEYEQYF; CDR3nt: TGTGCCAGCTCACACCAGGACAGGGTAGAGTACGAGCAGTACTTC
abundance: NA; v_gene: TRBV4-1; d_gene: NA; j_gene: TRBJ1-4; CDR3aa: CASSPQQINEKLFF; CDR3nt: TGCGCCAGCAGCCCCCAGCAGATTAATGAAAAACTGTTTTTT
abundance: few; v_gene: TRBV7-8; d_gene: NA; j_gene: TRBJ1-3; CDR3aa: CASSLATGNTIYF; CDR3nt: TGTGCCAGCAGCTTAGCGACGGGAAACACCATATATTTT
abundance: NA; v_gene: TRBV6-1; d_gene: NA; j_gene: TRBJ1-1; CDR3aa: CASRVMNTEAFF; CDR3nt: TGTGCCAGCAGAGTGATGAACACTGAAGCTTTCTTT
abundance: NA; v_gene: TRBV7-6; d_gene: NA; j_gene: TRBJ1-3; CDR3aa: CASSGRASGNTIYF; CDR3nt: TGTGCCAGCAGCGGGAGGGCCTCTGGAAACACCATATATTTT
abundance: NA; v_gene: TRBV15; d_gene: NA; j_gene: TRBJ2-7; CDR3aa: CATSIGERYEQYF; CDR3nt: TGTGCCACCAGCATAGGCGAGAGGTACGAGCAGTACTTC
abundance: NA; v_gene: TRBV19; d_gene: NA; j_gene: TRBJ2-3; CDR3aa: CATGTGKMGTDTQYF; CDR3nt: TGTGCCACCGGGACTGGCAAAATGGGCACAGATACGCAGTATTTT
abundance: NA; v_gene: TRBV5-6; d_gene: TRBD1; j_gene: TRBJ1-2; CDR3aa: CASSLGDRVYGYTF; CDR3nt: TGTGCCAGCAGCTTGGGGGACAGAGTCTATGGCTACACCTTC
abundance: NA; v_gene: TRBV4-3; d_gene: NA; j_gene: TRBJ1-3; CDR3aa: CASSQDRVPGNTIYF; CDR3nt: TGCGCCAGCAGCCAAGATAGGGTTCCTGGAAACACCATATATTTT
abundance: NA; v_gene: TRBV19; d_gene: NA; j_gene: TRBJ2-4; CDR3aa: CASSKLLGTAKNIQYF; CDR3nt: TGTGCCAGTAGTAAGCTCCTCGGGACAGCCAAAAACATTCAGTACTTC
abundance: once; v_gene: TRBV7-2; d_gene: TRBD2; j_gene: TRBJ2-3; CDR3aa: CASRLAGGNTDTQYF; CDR3nt: TGTGCCAGCAGATTAGCGGGGGGAAACACAGATACGCAGTATTTT
abundance: NA; v_gene: TRBV5-6; d_gene: TRBD1; j_gene: TRBJ1-1; CDR3aa: CASSGRQGNTEAFF; CDR3nt: TGTGCCAGCAGCGGAAGACAGGGGAACACTGAAGCTTTCTTT
abundance: NA; v_gene: TRBV28; d_gene: TRBD1; j_gene: TRBJ1-3; CDR3aa: CASSSQGLGWSGNTIYF; CDR3nt: TGTGCCAGCAGTTCACAGGGGCTGGGTTGGTCTGGAAACACCATATATTTT
abundance: NA; v_gene: TRBV30; d_gene: NA; j_gene: TRBJ1-1; CDR3aa: CAWSMLPNTEAFF; CDR3nt: TGTGCCTGGTCTATGTTGCCGAACACTGAAGCTTTCTTT
abundance: NA; v_gene: TRBV29-1; d_gene: NA; j_gene: TRBJ2-3; CDR3aa: CSAYPQRGILDTQYF; CDR3nt: TGCAGCGCCTACCCCCAACGGGGAATCTTGGATACGCAGTATTTT